This section outlines one T cell receptor beta chain sequence together with its context. The antigen remains unidentified. This entry is derived from a study of T-cell memory formation after mild COVID-19. Study findings and constraints: Among CD4+ contracting clones, most were CM and EM, and CD8+ ones EMRA.

TCRdb re-derived calls from the 5' RACE reads in MiXCR, one entry per CDR3 protein. Among around 300,000 distinct CDR3 sequences listed, around 13% were seen once. The sample consisted of PBMCs or a T cell subset sorted from them (not recorded which). This receptor was obtained from a man between 18 and 35 years old who had mild COVID-19 (a few samples of this study predate the infection). Cell type and time point are not known.

The CDR3 is CASSQDSGGTGELFF. In DNA, the CDR3 is TGTGCCAGCAGCCAAGATTCCGGGGGAACCGGGGAGCTGTTTTTT. The chain links TRBV4-2 to TRBJ2-2; possible D gene TRBD2, 6 bases. The CDR3 runs 15 residues. Germline V CDR1 and CDR2: LGHNA, YNFKEQ. Trimming cost V 0 bases and J 5 bases, with 10 bases left between them.